The next 5 T cell receptor beta chains were all read from a single sample in a study of blood T cell repertoires in COVID-19. The repertoire was sequenced with immunoSEQ multiplex PCR; TCRdb's copy has only in-frame clones and lacks some. Found here are approximately 110,000 clones, 85% of them singletons; the top ten hold approximately 13%. The sample was peripheral blood. Receptor source: a human donor in a cohort sampled during active COVID-19.

V and J are TRBV6-5 and TRBJ2-7; 8 bases match TRBD1. Germline CDR1 is MNHEY and CDR2 is SVGAGI. The CDR3 runs to 14 residues. V shed 1 base, J shed 4 bases, and the junction held 3 bases outside the gene matches. The CDR3 loop is CASSYYTGGYEQYF. In nucleotides, the CDR3 is TGTGCCAGCAGTTACTATACAGGGGGGTACGAGCAGTACTTC.

The chain carries TRBV10-3 and TRBJ2-1; perhaps TRBD2 as D (5 bases). V was shortened by 5 bases and J by 8 bases, with 16 bases between the two germline ends. Germline lookup yields CDR1 ENHRY and CDR2 SYGVKD. The CDR3 has 14 residues. In DNA, the CDR3 is TGTGCCATCAGTAGCGGACCCCCCAGCTATGAGCAGTTCTTC. Residues: CAISSGPPSYEQFF.

This chain uses TRBV11-2 with TRBJ2-1; 12 positions agree with TRBD1. CDR1 is SGHAT, CDR2 FQNNGV, per germline. This CDR3 is 16 amino acids long. Germline trimming cut 1 base from V and 8 bases from J; bases unmatched to any gene: 6. The CDR3 loop reads CASSLGGTGGAYEQFF. In nucleotides, the CDR3 is TGTGCCAGCAGCTTAGGAGGGACAGGGGGCGCGTATGAGCAGTTCTTC.

This rearrangement joins TRBV7-8 to TRBJ2-1; D may be TRBD1 (5 bases). Trimming removed 1 base at V and 7 bases at J, with 11 bases between. Germline V gene lookup returns CDR1 SGHVS and CDR2 FQNEAQ. The CDR3 covers 14 residues. DNA of the CDR3: TGTGCCAGCAGCTTAGTCAGGGCAGTGAATGAGCAGTTCTTC. Translated, it gives CASSLVRAVNEQFF.

The chain joins TRBV3-1 (or the pseudogene TRBV3-2) to TRBJ1-2; 10 positions match TRBD1. Germline V CDR1 and CDR2: LGHDT, YNNKEL (reference sequence). J lost 6 bases, V lost 1 base, and 8 bases had no gene match. The CDR3 is made up of 16 amino acids. The CDR3: CASSQVRDRGLDGYTF. Written as DNA, the CDR3 is TGTGCCAGCAGCCAAGTAAGGGACAGGGGCCTAGATGGCTACACCTTC.